Below, one T cell receptor (beta chain) is given with its context. Its antigen is not known. The entry originates in a study of T-cell memory formation after mild COVID-19. The wider study: Clusters of TCRs were largely donor specific.

cDNA libraries for TCR alpha and TCR beta, carrying sample barcodes and UMIs, came from 5'RACE with constant-segment primers. TCRdb fed the 5' RACE reads into MiXCR, producing one record per CDR3 protein. The data show about 340,000 distinct CDR3 sequences, around 20% seen once. Trimming cost V 0 bases and J 2 bases, with 11 bases left between them. The CDR3 runs to 15 residues. The V gene's germline CDR1 is MNHEY and CDR2 SVGEGT. Study results and limitations: Largely, contracting CD4+ clones fell within CM and EM, and contracting CD8+ clones within EMRA. While clones contracting from day 15 to 85 were balanced between CD4 and CD8, later expanders leaned CD4+.

Input material: PBMCs or a T cell subset sorted from them (not recorded which). The TCR originated in a man in his late teens or twenties who had mild COVID-19 (a few samples of this study predate the infection). Cell type and time point are not known. The chain has TRBV6-2 or TRBV6-3 and TRBJ2-7; no clear D gene. CDR3 amino acids: CASSYSVTLPYEQYF. CDR3 bases: TGTGCCAGCAGTTACTCGGTCACGTTGCCCTACGAGCAGTACTTC.